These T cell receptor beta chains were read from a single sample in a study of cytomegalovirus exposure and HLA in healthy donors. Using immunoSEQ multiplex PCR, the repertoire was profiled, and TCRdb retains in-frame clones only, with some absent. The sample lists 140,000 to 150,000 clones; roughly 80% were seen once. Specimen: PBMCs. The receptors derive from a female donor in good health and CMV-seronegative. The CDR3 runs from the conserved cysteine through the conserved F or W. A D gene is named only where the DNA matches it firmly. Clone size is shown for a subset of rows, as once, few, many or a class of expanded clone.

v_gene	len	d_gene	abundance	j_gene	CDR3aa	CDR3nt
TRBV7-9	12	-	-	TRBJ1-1	CSSSPKAGEAFF	TGTTCCAGCAGCCCAAAGGCGGGGGAAGCTTTCTTT
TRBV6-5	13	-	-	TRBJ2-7	CASSYSRGYEQYF	TGTGCCAGCAGTTACTCACGGGGCTACGAGCAGTACTTC
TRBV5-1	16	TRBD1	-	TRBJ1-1	CASSSGQGTLTTEAFF	TGCGCCAGCAGCTCCGGACAGGGGACACTTACGACTGAAGCTTTCTTT
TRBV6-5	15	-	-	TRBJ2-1	CASSYLPLSYNEQFF	TGTGCCAGCAGTTACCTCCCCCTGTCCTACAATGAGCAGTTCTTC
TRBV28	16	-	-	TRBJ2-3	CASRSNPGWGTDTQYF	TGTGCCAGCAGGTCAAACCCAGGGTGGGGCACAGATACGCAGTATTTT
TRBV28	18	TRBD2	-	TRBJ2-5	CASSLAGTSGGVQETQYF	TGTGCCAGCAGTTTAGCTGGGACTAGCGGGGGGGTCCAAGAGACCCAGTACTTC
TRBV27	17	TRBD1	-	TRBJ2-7	CASRPQLGGTGSYEQYF	TGTGCCAGCAGACCGCAACTCGGCGGGACAGGGTCCTACGAGCAGTACTTC
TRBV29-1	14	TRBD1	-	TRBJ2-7	CSVGWDRPPYEQYF	TGCAGCGTTGGATGGGACAGGCCCCCCTACGAGCAGTACTTC
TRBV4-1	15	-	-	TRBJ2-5	CASSQEGAGVGTQYF	TGCGCCAGCAGCCAAGAGGGGGCGGGGGTAGGGACCCAGTACTTC
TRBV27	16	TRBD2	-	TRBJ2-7	CASSLWASGTTYEQYF	TGTGCCAGCAGTTTATGGGCTAGCGGGACGACCTACGAGCAGTACTTC
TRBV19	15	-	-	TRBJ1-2	CASNPQINANYGYTF	TGTGCCAGTAACCCACAGATAAACGCTAACTATGGCTACACCTTC
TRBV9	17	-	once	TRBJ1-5	CASSATPEAGLNQPQHF	TGTGCCAGCAGCGCTACACCTGAGGCCGGACTAAATCAACCCCAGCATTTT
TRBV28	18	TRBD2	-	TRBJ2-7	CASSSPILAGLQMGEQYF	TGTGCCAGCAGTTCCCCGATATTAGCGGGATTACAAATGGGTGAGCAGTACTTC
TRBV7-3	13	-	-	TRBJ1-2	CASSALGGNGYTF	TGTGCCAGCAGCGCCCTTGGGGGCAATGGCTACACCTTC
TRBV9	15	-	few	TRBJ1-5	CASSVGEGRNQPQHF	TGTGCCAGCAGCGTAGGGGAGGGGCGCAATCAGCCCCAGCATTTT
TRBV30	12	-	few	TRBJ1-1	CAWSETTTAFLF	TGTGCCTGGAGTGAAACAACTACGGCCTTCCTTTTT
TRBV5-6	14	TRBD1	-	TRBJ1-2	CASSANRGHYGYTF	TGTGCCAGCAGCGCGAACAGGGGACACTATGGCTACACCTTC
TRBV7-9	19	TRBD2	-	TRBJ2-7	CASSWPTSGRAEKSYEQYF	TGTGCCAGCAGCTGGCCGACTAGCGGGAGGGCCGAAAAGTCCTACGAGCAGTACTTC
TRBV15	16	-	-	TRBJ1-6	CATSRGWGGRDSPLHF	TGTGCCACCAGCAGAGGGTGGGGGGGCAGGGATTCACCCCTCCACTTT
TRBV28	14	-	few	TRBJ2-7	CASSKRGTTYEQYF	TGTGCCAGCAGTAAACGCGGGACCACCTACGAGCAGTACTTC
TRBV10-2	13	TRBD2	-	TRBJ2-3	CASKSSGTDTQYF	TGCGCCAGCAAATCTAGCGGGACAGATACGCAGTATTTT
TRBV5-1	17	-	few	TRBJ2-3	CASSLGWQGARTDTQYF	TGCGCCAGCAGCTTAGGTTGGCAAGGAGCTCGCACAGATACGCAGTATTTT
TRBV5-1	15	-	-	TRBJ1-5	CASSSTGDPNQPQHF	TGCGCCAGCAGCTCGACAGGTGATCCCAATCAGCCCCAGCATTTT
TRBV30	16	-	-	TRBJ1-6	CAWSVSFGNPNSPLHF	TGTGCCTGGAGTGTCTCCTTCGGGAACCCCAATTCACCCCTCCACTTT
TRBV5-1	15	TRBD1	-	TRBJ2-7	CASSSGQGVSYEQYF	TGCGCCAGCAGCTCCGGACAGGGGGTCTCCTACGAGCAGTACTTC
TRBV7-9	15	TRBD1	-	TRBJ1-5	CASSSGQGINQPQHF	TGTGCCAGCAGCTCGGGACAGGGGATCAATCAGCCCCAGCATTTT
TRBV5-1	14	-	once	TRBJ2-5	CASSLKGSGETQYF	TGCGCCAGCAGCTTGAAGGGTAGCGGAGAGACCCAGTACTTC
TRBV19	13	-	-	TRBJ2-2	CASNRGDTGELFF	TGTGCCAGTAACCGGGGTGACACCGGGGAGCTGTTTTTT
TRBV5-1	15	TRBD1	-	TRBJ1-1	CASSPWTGRRAEAFF	TGCGCCAGCAGCCCCTGGACAGGCCGAAGGGCTGAAGCTTTCTTT
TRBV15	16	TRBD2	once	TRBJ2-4	CATSRQRDGGKNIQYF	TGTGCCACCAGCAGGCAGCGGGACGGTGGCAAAAACATTCAGTACTTC
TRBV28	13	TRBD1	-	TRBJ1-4	CASQGQGNEKLFF	TGTGCCAGCCAGGGACAGGGGAATGAAAAACTGTTTTTT
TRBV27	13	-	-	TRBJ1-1	CASSLGGNTEAFF	TGTGCCAGCAGCCTCGGAGGGAACACTGAAGCTTTCTTT
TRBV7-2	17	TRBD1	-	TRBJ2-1	CASSSNPGGQGMNEQFF	TGTGCCAGCAGCTCAAACCCTGGGGGACAGGGTATGAATGAGCAGTTCTTC
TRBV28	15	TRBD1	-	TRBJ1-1	CASSLFHAGTGEAFF	TGTGCCAGCAGTTTATTCCACGCCGGGACAGGGGAAGCTTTCTTT
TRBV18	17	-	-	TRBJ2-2	CASSPLQIGANTGELFF	TGTGCCAGCTCACCCCTACAAATAGGGGCGAACACCGGGGAGCTGTTTTTT
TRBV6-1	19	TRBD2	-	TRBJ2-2	CASSEAGRGLAGAAGELFF	TGTGCCAGCAGTGAAGCAGGTCGGGGACTAGCGGGAGCAGCCGGGGAGCTGTTTTTT
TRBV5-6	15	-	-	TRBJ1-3	CASSLADISGNTIYF	TGTGCCAGCAGCTTGGCGGACATCTCTGGAAACACCATATATTTT
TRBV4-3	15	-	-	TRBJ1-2	CASSQESRGSGGYTF	TGCGCCAGCAGCCAAGAATCCAGGGGATCAGGTGGCTACACCTTC
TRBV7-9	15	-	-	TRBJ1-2	CSSSLAGGEASGYTF	TGTTCCAGCAGCTTAGCGGGGGGGGAAGCTAGTGGCTACACCTTC
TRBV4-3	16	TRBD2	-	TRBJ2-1	CASSQDVSGVGNEQFF	TGCGCCAGCAGCCAAGATGTTAGCGGGGTTGGCAATGAGCAGTTCTTC
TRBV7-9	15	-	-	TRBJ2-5	CASSSIPGVQETQYF	TGTGCCAGCTCCTCGATCCCCGGGGTACAAGAGACCCAGTACTTC
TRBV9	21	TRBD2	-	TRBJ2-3	CASTPWGTALAGARGTDTQYF	TGTGCCAGCACCCCCTGGGGCACTGCCCTAGCGGGAGCAAGGGGTACAGATACGCAGTATTTT
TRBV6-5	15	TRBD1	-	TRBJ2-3	CASSRHGTGADTQYF	TGTGCCAGCAGCCGACACGGGACAGGGGCAGATACGCAGTATTTT
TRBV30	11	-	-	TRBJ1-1	CAWSVGVEAFF	TGTGCCTGGAGTGTAGGGGTTGAAGCTTTCTTT
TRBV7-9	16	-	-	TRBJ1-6	CSSRSPSLGRDSPLHF	TGTTCCAGCAGATCCCCATCTCTAGGAAGAGATTCACCCCTCCACTTT
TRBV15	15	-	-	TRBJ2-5	CATSRNGQTQETQYF	TGTGCCACCAGCAGGAATGGACAGACCCAAGAGACCCAGTACTTC